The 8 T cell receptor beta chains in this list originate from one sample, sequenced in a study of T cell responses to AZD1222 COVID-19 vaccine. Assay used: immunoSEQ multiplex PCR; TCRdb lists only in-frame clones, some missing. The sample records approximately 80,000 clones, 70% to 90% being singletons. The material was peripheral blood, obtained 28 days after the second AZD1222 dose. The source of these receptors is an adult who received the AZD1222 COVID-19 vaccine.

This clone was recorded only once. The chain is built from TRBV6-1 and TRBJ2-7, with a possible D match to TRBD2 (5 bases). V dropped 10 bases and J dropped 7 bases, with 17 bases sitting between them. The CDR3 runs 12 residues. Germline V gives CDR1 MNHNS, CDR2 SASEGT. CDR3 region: CATHWGVSEQYF. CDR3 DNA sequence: TGTGCCACCCATTGGGGAGTGAGTGAGCAGTACTTC.

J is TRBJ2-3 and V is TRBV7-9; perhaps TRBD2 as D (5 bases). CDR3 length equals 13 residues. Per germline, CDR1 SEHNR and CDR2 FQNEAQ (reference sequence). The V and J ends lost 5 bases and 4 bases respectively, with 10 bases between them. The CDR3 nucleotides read TGTGCCAGCAGCCGCGGAGGCGCAGATACGCAGTATTTT. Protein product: CASSRGGADTQYF.

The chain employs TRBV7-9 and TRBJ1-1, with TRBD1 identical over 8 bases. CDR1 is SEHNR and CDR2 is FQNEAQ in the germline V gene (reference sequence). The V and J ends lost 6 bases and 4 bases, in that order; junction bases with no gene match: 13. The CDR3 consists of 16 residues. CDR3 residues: CASSHFAGGLSTEAFF. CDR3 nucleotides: TGTGCCAGCAGTCACTTTGCAGGGGGCTTAAGCACTGAAGCTTTCTTT.

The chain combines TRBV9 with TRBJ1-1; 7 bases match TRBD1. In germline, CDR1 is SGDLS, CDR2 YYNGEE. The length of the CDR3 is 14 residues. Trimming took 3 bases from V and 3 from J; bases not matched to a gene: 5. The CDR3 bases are TGTGCCAGCAGCGGACAGGGTCGGGACACTGAAGCTTTCTTT. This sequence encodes CASSGQGRDTEAFF.

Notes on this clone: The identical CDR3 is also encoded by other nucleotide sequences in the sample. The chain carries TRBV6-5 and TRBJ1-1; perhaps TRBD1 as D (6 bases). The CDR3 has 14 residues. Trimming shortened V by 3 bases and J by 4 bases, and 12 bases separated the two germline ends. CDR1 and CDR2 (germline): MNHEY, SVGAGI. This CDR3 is CASSYSTGSTEAFF. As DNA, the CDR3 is TGTGCCAGCAGTTATTCAACAGGGAGCACTGAAGCTTTCTTT.

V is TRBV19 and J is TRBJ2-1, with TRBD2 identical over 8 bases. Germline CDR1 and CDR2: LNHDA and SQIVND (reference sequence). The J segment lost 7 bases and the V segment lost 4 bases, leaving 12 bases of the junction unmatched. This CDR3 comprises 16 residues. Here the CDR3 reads CASSSPGGEKGNEQFF. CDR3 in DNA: TGTGCCAGTAGTAGCCCCGGGGGGGAGAAGGGAAATGAGCAGTTCTTC.

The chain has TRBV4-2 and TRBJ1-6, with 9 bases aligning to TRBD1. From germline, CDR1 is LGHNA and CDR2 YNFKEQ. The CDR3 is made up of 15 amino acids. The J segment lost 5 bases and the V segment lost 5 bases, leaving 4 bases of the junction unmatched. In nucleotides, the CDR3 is TGTGCCAGCAGCGAAAGACAGGGGGATAATTCACCCCTCCACTTT. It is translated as CASSERQGDNSPLHF.

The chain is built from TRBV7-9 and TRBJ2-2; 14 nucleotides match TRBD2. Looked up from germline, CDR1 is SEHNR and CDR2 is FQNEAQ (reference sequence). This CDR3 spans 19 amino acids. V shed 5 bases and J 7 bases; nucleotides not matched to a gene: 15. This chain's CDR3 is CASSTGLAGGPGRGGELFF. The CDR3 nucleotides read TGTGCCAGCAGCACCGGACTAGCGGGGGGACCCGGTCGGGGCGGGGAGCTGTTTTTT.